This TCR beta chain was sequenced for a study of blood T cell repertoires in COVID-19. On the study more broadly: Samples representing acute and convalescent COVID-19 were sourced from the United States, Italy and Spain. PBMCs, B-cell-depleted T cells, or T cells were the source of the cDNA or gDNA that made up the material.

With 4 bases clipped from V and 0 bases from J, the junction kept 3 bases outside the gene matches. This CDR3 region has 14 residues. Germline CDR1 and CDR2: MNHEY and SMNVEV (reference sequence). The assay was immunoSEQ multiplex PCR, and TCRdb's table has in-frame clones only and misses some. Here the sample spans roughly 120,000 clones, around nine tenths being singletons. About this clone: At the DNA level, this CDR3 is encoded by other sequences in the same sample as well.

Sequencing input: peripheral blood. The gene calls are TRBV27 and TRBJ2-7; 7 nucleotides align to TRBD1. The sequence came from a woman in her forties or fifties with acute or convalescent COVID-19. Here the CDR3 DNA reads TGTGCCAGCAGTTCGACAGGGAGCTCCTACGAGCAGTACTTC. Translated: CASSSTGSSYEQYF.